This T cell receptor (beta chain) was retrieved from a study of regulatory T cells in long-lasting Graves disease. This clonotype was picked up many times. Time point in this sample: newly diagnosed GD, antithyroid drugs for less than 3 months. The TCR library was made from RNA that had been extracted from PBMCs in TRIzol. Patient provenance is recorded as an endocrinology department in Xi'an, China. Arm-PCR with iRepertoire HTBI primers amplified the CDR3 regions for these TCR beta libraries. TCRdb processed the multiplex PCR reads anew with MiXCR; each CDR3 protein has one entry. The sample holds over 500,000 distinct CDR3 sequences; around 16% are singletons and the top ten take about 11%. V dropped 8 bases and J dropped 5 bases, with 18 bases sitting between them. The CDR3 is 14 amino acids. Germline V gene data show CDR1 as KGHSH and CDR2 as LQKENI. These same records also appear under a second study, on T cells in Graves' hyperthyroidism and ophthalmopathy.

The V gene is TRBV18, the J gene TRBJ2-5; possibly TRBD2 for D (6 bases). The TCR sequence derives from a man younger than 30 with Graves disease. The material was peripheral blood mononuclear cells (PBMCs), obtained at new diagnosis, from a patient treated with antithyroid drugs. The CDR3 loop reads CASSPRDSSETQYF. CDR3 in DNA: TGTGCCAGCAGCCCCCGGGACTCGTCGGAGACCCAGTACTTC.